Shown below are 16 T cell receptor beta chains from a single sample sequenced in a study of blood T cells in healthy people across ages. It was with a sample-barcoded 5' primer and a J-beta primer mix that a second PCR of roughly 7 to 12 cycles was run. TCRdb re-derived calls from the 5' RACE reads in MiXCR, one entry per CDR3 protein. The sample gives approximately 1.5 million distinct CDR3 sequences, 42% of which show up once; about 3.8% is in the top ten. The sequencing input was blood. Receptors originate from a woman aged 18-29 years in good health.

The chain couples TRBV3-1 to TRBJ1-2; 7 bases align to TRBD1. V lost 3 bases to trimming and J lost 3 bases; unmatched junction nucleotides: 7. The CDR3 is 15 amino acids. The germline gives CDR1 LGHDT, CDR2 YNNKEL (reference sequence). CDR3 DNA: TGTGCCAGCAGCCAGGCCCGGGACAGCTACTATGGCTACACCTTC. It codes for CASSQARDSYYGYTF.

The V gene is TRBV27, the J gene TRBJ2-7; 8 positions match TRBD1. CDR1 MNHEY and CDR2 SMNVEV come from the germline V gene (reference sequence). Trimming took 0 bases from V and 6 from J; bases not matched to a gene: 7. The CDR3 spans 15 residues. CDR3 residues: CASSLSTPGGAEQYF. CDR3 DNA sequence: TGTGCCAGCAGTTTATCGACCCCAGGGGGCGCCGAGCAGTACTTC.

The chain combines TRBV20-1 with TRBJ2-1; D remains ambiguous. The CDR3 length is 13 residues. Trimming took off 1 base at V and 9 bases at J, with 13 bases between the two ends. The germline V gene has CDR1 DFQATT and CDR2 SNEGSKA (reference sequence). This chain's CDR3 is CSARGGSLGEQFF. As DNA, the CDR3 is TGCAGTGCTAGAGGGGGTAGCCTGGGTGAGCAGTTCTTC.

V is TRBV28 and J is TRBJ2-7; TRBD2 agrees at 7 bases. From germline, CDR1 is MDHEN and CDR2 SYDVKM. This CDR3 spans 15 amino acids. Trimming at V came to 5 bases and at J to 0 bases, leaving 7 bases not matched to a gene. DNA for the CDR3: TGTGCCAGCAGTGATCCGCGGGAGAACTCCTACGAGCAGTACTTC. Translating gives CASSDPRENSYEQYF. Full variable domain (rest looked up from reference TRBV28 and TRBJ2-7): DVKVTQSSRYLVKRTGEKVFLECVQDMDHENMFWYRQDPGLGLRLIYFSYDVKMKEKGDIPEGYSVSREKKERFSLILESASTNQTSMYLCASSDPRENSYEQYFGPGTRLTVT.

With respect to this clonotype: Given a much more abundant clone one base away, this may be a read error. The chain is built from TRBV7-2 and TRBJ2-5, with TRBD2 identical over 9 bases. After removal of 6 bases from V and 11 bases from J, the junction contained 16 bases not matched to a gene. The CDR3 consists of 15 residues. The germline CDR1 and CDR2 sequences are SGHTA and FQGNSA. This chain's CDR3 is CASSPDYLAGAEQYF. The CDR3 region has the DNA TGTGCCAGCAGTCCTGATTATTTAGCGGGAGCGGAGCAGTACTTC.

The sample holds one count of this clonotype. At one of its ends the junction is not consistent with the germline gene, which may arise from a read error. The chain employs TRBV4-1 and TRBJ2-1; 8 nucleotides align to TRBD2. Germline values: CDR1 MGHRA, CDR2 YSYEKL. The CDR3 is made up of 15 amino acids. Here the CDR3 reads CAGSRTSPTYNEQFF. CDR3 sequence (DNA): TGCGCCGGCAGCCGGACTAGCCCTACCTACAATGAGCAGTTCTTC.

This clonotype was observed a handful of times. The chain has TRBV7-2 and TRBJ2-4; 7 bases line up with TRBD2. Gene TRBJ2-7 matches the end of the DNA better, so the J call may be wrong. CDR1 is SGHTA and CDR2 is FQGNSA in the germline V gene. CDR3 length equals 15 residues. The CDR3 DNA reads TGTGCCAGCAGCTTGGGCTCGTCTAGCGGCGTCGAGCAGTACTTC. Its translation: CASSLGSSSGVEQYF.

This clonotype has more than one count but fewer than ten. The chain links TRBV6-5 to TRBJ2-4; D is unresolved. The DNA end lines up better with TRBJ2-7; the J call may be wrong. The CDR3 covers 12 residues. Germline CDR1 MNHEY, CDR2 SVGAGI. The CDR3 DNA is TGTGCCACCACCAAGTACCCCGACGAGCAGTACTTC. Residues: CATTKYPDEQYF.

This chain connects TRBV29-1 to TRBJ2-4, with a tentative D call TRBD2 (6 bases). CDR1 and CDR2 from the germline V gene are SQVTM and ANQGSEA. The ends were cut back, 4 bases at V and 6 bases at J, with 22 bases in the middle. The CDR3 has 16 residues. The CDR3 DNA sequence: TGCAGCGTTGGCGAGGTGGGGAGGAGGCAAATAAACATTCAGTACTTC. It codes for CSVGEVGRRQINIQYF.

This clonotype has a handful of counts. The genes are TRBV6-5 and TRBJ1-2; D is ambiguous. The V gene's germline CDR1 is MNHEY and CDR2 SVGAGI. The CDR3 contains 13 residues. Deletions cut 7 bases from V and 4 bases from J, with 13 bases between. CDR3 loop: CASKDRKAYGYTF. The CDR3 DNA sequence: TGTGCCAGCAAGGACCGAAAAGCCTATGGCTACACCTTC.

The chain joins TRBV5-1 to TRBJ2-1, with TRBD2 matching 8 bases. CDR1 is SGHRS, CDR2 YFSETQ, per germline. With V trimmed by 4 bases and J by 10 bases, 7 bases remained unmatched. CDR3 length equals 13 residues. The CDR3 DNA reads as TGCGCCAGCAGCGCGCGGGGGGCAAGAGAGCAGTTCTTC. It specifies CASSARGAREQFF.

This clonotype was picked up one time. V gene TRBV4-2 combines with J gene TRBJ2-1, with TRBD2 matching over 9 bases. From germline, CDR1 is LGHNA and CDR2 YNFKEQ. The CDR3 runs to 17 residues. J was trimmed by 10 bases and V by 0 bases; bases with no gene match: 13. CDR3 DNA: TGTGCCAGCAGCCAAGATTGGGCGGGAGGGCCGGGACTAGAGCAGTTCTTC. Its translation: CASSQDWAGGPGLEQFF.

A few counts support this clonotype. This chain connects TRBV5-6 to TRBJ2-1; 12 nucleotides align to TRBD2. V lost 6 bases, J lost 6 bases, and 1 base stayed unmatched. This CDR3 comprises 13 residues. The germline V gene has CDR1 SGHDT and CDR2 YYEEEE. The CDR3 reads CASTSGGANEQFF. Here the CDR3 DNA reads TGTGCCAGCACTAGCGGGGGGGCCAATGAGCAGTTCTTC.

The V call is TRBV2, the J call TRBJ2-1, with a tentative D call TRBD2 (5 bases). Trimming removed 7 bases from V and 9 bases from J, with 10 bases in between. Germline V gene lookup returns CDR1 SNHLY and CDR2 FYNNEI. The length of the CDR3 is 11 residues. The CDR3 sequence: CASTLEGEQFF. The DNA for the CDR3 is TGTGCCAGCACCTTAGAGGGTGAGCAGTTCTTC.

About this clonotype: A much larger clonotype is one base distant, so this may be a read error. The chain carries TRBV18 and TRBJ1-1; weak D call: TRBD1 (5 bases). Trimming left V 1 base short and J 1 base short, with 7 bases between. CDR1 KGHSH and CDR2 LQKENI come from the germline V gene. The CDR3 is 14 amino acids. The CDR3 reads CASSPQGTNTEAFF. The CDR3 coding sequence is TGTGCCAGCTCACCACAGGGGACGAACACTGAAGCTTTCTTT.

The V and J genes are TRBV7-2 and TRBJ2-5; possibly TRBD2 for D (5 bases). V was clipped by 5 bases and J by 11 bases, with 15 bases between them. Germline V gene sequence: CDR1 SGHTA, CDR2 FQGNSA. The CDR3 loop spans 12 amino acids. The CDR3 nucleotides are TGTGCCAGCAGCCCCGACTACGAAGGGCAGTACTTC. This translates into CASSPDYEGQYF.